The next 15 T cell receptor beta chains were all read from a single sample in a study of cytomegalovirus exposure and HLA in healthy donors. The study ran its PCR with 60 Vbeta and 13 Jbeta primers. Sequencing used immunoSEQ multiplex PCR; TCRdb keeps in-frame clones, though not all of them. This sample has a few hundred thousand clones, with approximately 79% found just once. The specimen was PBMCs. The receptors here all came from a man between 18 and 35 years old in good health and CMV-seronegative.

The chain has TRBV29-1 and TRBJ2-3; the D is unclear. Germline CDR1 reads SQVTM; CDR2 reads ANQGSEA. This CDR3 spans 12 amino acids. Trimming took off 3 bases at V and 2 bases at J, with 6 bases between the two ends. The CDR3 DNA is TGCAGCGTTGATGGCTTCACAGATACGCAGTATTTT. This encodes CSVDGFTDTQYF.

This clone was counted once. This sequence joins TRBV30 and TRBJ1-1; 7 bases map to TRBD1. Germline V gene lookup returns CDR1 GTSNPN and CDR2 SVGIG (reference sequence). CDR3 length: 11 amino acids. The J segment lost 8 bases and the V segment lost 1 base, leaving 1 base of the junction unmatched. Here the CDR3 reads CAWSETGEAFF. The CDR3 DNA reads TGTGCCTGGAGTGAGACAGGGGAAGCTTTCTTT.

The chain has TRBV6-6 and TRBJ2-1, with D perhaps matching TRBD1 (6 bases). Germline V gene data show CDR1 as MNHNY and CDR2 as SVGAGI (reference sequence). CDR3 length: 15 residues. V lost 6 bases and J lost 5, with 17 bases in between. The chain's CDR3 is CASRLTGYYDNEQFF. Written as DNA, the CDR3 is TGTGCCAGCAGACTAACAGGGTACTACGACAATGAGCAGTTCTTC.

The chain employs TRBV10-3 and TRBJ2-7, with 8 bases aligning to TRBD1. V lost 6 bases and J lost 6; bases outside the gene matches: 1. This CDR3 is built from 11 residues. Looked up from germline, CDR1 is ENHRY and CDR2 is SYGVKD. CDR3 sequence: CAIRTGVEQYF. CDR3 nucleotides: TGTGCCATCAGGACAGGGGTCGAGCAGTACTTC.

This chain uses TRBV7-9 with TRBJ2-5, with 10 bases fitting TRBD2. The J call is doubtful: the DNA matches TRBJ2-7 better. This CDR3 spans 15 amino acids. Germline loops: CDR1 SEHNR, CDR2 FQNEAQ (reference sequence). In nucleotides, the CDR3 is TGTGCCAGCAGCCCGGGACTAGCGCTCTCCTACGAGCAGTACTTC. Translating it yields CASSPGLALSYEQYF.

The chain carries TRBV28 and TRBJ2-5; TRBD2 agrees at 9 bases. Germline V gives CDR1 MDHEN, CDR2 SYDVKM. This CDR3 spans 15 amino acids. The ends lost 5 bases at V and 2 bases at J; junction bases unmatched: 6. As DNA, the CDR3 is TGTGCCAGCAGTCTGACTAGCGGTTTTCAAGAGACCCAGTACTTC. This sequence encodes CASSLTSGFQETQYF.

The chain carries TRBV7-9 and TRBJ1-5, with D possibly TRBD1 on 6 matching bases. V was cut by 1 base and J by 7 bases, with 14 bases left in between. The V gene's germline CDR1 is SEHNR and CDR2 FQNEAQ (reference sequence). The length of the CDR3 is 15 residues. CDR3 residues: CASSLGGTGKQPQHF. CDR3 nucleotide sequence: TGTGCCAGCAGCTTAGGAGGAACAGGGAAGCAGCCCCAGCATTTT.

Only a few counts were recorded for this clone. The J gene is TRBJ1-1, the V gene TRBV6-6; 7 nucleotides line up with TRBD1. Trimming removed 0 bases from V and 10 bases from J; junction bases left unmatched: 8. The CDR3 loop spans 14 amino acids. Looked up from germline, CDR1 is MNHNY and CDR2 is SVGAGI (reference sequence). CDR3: CASSYSSSGQAAFF. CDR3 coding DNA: TGTGCCAGCAGTTACTCGTCGAGTGGACAGGCAGCTTTCTTT.

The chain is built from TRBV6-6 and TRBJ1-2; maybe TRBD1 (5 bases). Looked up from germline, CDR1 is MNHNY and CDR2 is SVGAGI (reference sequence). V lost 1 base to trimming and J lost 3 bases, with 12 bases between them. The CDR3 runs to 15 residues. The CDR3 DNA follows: TGTGCCAGCAGTTACTTGTCCAGGGTTGACTATGGCTACACCTTC. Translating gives CASSYLSRVDYGYTF.

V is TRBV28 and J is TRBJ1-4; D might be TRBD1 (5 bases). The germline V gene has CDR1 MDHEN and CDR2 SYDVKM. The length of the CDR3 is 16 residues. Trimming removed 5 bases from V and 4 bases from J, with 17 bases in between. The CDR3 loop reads CASSPPGQGLNEKLFF. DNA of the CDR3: TGTGCCAGCAGTCCCCCCGGGCAGGGACTTAATGAAAAACTGTTTTTT. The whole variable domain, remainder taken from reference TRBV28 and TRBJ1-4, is DVKVTQSSRYLVKRTGEKVFLECVQDMDHENMFWYRQDPGLGLRLIYFSYDVKMKEKGDIPEGYSVSREKKERFSLILESASTNQTSMYLCASSPPGQGLNEKLFFGSGTQLSVL.

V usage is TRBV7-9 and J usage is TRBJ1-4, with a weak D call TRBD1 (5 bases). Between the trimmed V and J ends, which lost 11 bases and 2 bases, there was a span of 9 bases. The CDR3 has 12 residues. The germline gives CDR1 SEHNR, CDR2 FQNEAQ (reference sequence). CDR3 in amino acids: CAGQGTNEKLFF. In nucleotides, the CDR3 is TGTGCCGGCCAGGGTACTAATGAAAAACTGTTTTTT.

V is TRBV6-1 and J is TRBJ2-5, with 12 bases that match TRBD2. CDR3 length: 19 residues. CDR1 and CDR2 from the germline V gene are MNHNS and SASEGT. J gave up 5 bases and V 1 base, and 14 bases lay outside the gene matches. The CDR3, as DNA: TGTGCCAGCAGTGAAGACCCCTCTAGCGGGGGGGCTCGAGAGGAGACCCAGTACTTC. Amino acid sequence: CASSEDPSSGGAREETQYF.

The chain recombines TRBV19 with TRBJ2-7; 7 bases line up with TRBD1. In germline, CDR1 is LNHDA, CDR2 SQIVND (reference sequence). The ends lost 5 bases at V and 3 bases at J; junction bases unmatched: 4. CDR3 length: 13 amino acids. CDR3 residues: CASSWDSNYEQYF. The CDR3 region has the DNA TGTGCCAGTAGTTGGGACAGCAACTACGAGCAGTACTTC. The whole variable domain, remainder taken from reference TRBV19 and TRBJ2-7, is DGGITQSPKYLFRKEGQNVTLSCEQNLNHDAMYWYRQDPGQGLRLIYYSQIVNDFQKGDIAEGYSVSREKKESFPLTVTSAQKNPTAFYLCASSWDSNYEQYFGPGTRLTVT.

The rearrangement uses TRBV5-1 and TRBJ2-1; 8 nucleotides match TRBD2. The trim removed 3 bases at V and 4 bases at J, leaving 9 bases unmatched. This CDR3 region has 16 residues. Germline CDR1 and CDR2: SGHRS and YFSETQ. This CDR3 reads CASSSNIAGTYNEQFF. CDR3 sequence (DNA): TGCGCCAGCAGCTCGAATATAGCGGGGACTTACAATGAGCAGTTCTTC.

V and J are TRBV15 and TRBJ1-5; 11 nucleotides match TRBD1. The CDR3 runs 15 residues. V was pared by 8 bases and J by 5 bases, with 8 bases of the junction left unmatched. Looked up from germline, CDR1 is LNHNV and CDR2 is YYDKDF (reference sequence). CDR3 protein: CATGPRTGGDQPQHF. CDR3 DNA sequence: TGTGCCACCGGACCTAGGACAGGGGGCGATCAGCCCCAGCATTTT.